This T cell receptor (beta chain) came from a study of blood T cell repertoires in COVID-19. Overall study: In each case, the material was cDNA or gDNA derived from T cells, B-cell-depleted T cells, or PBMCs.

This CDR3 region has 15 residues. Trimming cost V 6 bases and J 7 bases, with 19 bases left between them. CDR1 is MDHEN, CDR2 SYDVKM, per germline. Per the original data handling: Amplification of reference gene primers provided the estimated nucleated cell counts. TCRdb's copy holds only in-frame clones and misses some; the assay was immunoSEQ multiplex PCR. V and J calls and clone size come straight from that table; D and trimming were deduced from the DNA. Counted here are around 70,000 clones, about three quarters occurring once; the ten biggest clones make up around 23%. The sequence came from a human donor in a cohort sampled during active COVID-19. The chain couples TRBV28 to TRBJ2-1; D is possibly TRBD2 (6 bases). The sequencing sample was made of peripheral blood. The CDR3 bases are TGTGCCAGCAGCACTAGGAAGGGAGGTGGGAATGAGCAGTTCTTC. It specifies CASSTRKGGGNEQFF.